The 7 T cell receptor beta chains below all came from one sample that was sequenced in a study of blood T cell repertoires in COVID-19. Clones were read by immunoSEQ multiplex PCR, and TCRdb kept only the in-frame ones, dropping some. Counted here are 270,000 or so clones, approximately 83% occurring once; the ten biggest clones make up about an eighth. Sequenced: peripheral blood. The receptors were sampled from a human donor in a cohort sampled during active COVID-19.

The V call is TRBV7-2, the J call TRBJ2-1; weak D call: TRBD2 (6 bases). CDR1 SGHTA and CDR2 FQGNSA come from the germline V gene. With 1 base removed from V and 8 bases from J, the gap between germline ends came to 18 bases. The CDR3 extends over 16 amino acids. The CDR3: CASSLDRDSNRYEQFF. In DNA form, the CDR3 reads TGTGCCAGCAGCTTAGACCGGGACTCCAACCGGTATGAGCAGTTCTTC.

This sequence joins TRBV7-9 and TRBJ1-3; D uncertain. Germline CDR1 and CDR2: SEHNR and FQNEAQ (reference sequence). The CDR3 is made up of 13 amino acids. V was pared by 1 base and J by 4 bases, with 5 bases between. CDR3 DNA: TGTGCCAGCAGCTTAGGCCAGGGAAACACCATATATTTT. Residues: CASSLGQGNTIYF.

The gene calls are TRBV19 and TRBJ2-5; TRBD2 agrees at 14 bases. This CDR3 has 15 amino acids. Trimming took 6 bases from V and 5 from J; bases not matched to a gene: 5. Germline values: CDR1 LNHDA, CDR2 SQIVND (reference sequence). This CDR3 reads CASRTSGRATETQYF. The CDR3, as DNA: TGTGCCAGTAGGACTAGCGGGAGGGCCACGGAGACCCAGTACTTC.

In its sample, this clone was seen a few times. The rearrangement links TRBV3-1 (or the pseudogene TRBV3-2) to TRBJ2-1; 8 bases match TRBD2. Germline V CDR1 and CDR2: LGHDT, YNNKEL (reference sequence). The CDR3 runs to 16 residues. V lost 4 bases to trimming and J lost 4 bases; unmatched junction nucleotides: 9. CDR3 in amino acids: CASSLKAGRVYNEQFF. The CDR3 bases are TGTGCCAGCAGCCTAAAGGCCGGGAGGGTTTACAATGAGCAGTTCTTC.

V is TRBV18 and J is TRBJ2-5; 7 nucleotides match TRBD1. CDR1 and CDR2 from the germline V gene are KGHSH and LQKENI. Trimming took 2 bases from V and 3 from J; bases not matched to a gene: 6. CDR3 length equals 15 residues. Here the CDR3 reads CASSPNSGQKETQYF. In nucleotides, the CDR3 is TGTGCCAGCTCACCAAACTCGGGACAGAAAGAGACCCAGTACTTC.

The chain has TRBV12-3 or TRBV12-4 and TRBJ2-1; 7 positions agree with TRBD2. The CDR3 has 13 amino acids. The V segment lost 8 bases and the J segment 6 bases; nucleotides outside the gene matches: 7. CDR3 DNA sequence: TGTGCCAGCCAAAGGGCTAGCGGCAATGAGCAGTTCTTC. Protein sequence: CASQRASGNEQFF.

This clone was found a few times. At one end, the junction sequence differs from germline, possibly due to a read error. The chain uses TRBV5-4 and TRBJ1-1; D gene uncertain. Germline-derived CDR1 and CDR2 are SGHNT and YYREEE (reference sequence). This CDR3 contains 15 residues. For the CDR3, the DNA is TGTGCCAGCAGCCCGGGCGGAGGAGGGTCCGGGAACTCTGTCTTT. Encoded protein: CASSPGGGGSGNSVF.